A single TCR beta chain is shown here with its context. These data come from a study of blood T cell repertoires in COVID-19. On the study more broadly: Collection of acute and convalescent COVID-19 samples took place in the United States, Italy and Spain. PBMCs, B-cell-depleted T cells, or T cells provided the cDNA or gDNA that made up the material.

How the authors handled the data: Estimation of nucleated cell counts was performed using reference gene primer amplification. This table comes from immunoSEQ multiplex PCR, and its TCRdb copy is limited to in-frame clones, with some not included. V and J calls plus clone size are reproduced from that table; the DNA served to infer D and trimming. Found here are tens of thousands of clones, 70% to 80% of them singletons; the top ten hold about 16%. Germline loops: CDR1 SGHAT, CDR2 FQNNGV. V lost 5 bases and J lost 5; bases outside the gene matches: 8. CDR3 size: 15 residues. The chain is built from TRBV11-2 and TRBJ2-1, with 8 bases fitting TRBD2. Sequenced material: peripheral blood. This receptor was identified in a human donor in a cohort sampled during active COVID-19. The CDR3 loop reads CASSRGDSGNNEQFF. CDR3 DNA: TGTGCCAGCAGCCGTGGGGATAGCGGGAACAATGAGCAGTTCTTC.